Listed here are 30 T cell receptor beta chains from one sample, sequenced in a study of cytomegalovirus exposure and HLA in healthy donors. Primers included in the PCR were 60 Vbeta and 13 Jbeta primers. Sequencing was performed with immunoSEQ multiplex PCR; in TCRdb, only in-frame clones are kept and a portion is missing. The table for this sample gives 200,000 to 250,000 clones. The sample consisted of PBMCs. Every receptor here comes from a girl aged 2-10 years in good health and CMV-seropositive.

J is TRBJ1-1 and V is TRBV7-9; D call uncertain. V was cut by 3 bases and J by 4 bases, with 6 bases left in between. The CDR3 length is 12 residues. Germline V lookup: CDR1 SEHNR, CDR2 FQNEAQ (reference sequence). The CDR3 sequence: CASSFSGTEAFF. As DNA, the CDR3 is TGTGCCAGCAGCTTCTCCGGCACTGAAGCTTTCTTT.

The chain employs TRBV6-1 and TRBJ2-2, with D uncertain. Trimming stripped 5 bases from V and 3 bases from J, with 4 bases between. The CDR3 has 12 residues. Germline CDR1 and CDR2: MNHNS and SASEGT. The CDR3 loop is CASSRDTGELFF. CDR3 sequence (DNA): TGTGCCAGCAGTCGAGACACCGGGGAGCTGTTTTTT.

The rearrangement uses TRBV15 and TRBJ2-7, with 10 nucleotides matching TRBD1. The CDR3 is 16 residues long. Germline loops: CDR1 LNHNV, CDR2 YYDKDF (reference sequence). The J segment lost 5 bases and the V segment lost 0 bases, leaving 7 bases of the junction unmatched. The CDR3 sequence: CATSRDRADRGNEQYF. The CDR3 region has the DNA TGTGCCACCAGCAGAGATCGGGCGGACAGGGGGAACGAGCAGTACTTC.

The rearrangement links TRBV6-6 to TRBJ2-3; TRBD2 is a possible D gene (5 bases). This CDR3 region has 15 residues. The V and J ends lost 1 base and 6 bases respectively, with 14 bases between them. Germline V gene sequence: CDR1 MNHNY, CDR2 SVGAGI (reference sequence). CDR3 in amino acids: CASSYWTPRGDTQYF. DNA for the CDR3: TGTGCCAGCAGTTACTGGACTCCCCGTGGGGATACGCAGTATTTT.

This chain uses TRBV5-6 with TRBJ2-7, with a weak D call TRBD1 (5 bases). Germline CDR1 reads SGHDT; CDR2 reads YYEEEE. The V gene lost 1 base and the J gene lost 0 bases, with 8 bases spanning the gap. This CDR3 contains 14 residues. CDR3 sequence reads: CASSLQGSSYEQYF. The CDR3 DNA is TGTGCCAGCAGCTTGCAGGGAAGCTCCTACGAGCAGTACTTC.

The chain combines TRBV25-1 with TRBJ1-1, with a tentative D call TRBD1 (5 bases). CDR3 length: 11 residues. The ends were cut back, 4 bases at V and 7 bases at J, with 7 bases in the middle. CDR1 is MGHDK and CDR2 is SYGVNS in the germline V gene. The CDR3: CASSVGGEAFF. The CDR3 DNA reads TGTGCCAGCAGTGTCGGGGGTGAAGCTTTCTTT.

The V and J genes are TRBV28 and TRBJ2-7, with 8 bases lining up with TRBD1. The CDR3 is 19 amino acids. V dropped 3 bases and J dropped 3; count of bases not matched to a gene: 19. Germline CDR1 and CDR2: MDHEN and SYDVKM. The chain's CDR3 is CASSLDRVGEPGQSYEQYF. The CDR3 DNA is TGTGCCAGCAGTTTGGACAGGGTTGGAGAACCGGGGCAGAGCTACGAGCAGTACTTC.

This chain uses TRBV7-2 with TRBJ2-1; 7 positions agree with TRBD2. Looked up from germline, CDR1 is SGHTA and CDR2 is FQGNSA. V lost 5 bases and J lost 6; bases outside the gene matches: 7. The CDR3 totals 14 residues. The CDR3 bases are TGTGCCAGCAGCCCGTTCGGGACTATCAATGAGCAGTTCTTC. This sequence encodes CASSPFGTINEQFF.

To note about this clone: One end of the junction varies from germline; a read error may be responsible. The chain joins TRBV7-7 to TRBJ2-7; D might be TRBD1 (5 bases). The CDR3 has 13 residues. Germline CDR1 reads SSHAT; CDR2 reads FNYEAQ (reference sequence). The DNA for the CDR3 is TGTGCTAGCAGCTGGGGCAGGGATGGCGAGCAGTACTTC. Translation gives CASSWGRDGEQYF. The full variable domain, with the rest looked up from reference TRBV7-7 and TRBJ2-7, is GAGVSQSPRYKVTKRGQDVTLRCDPISSHATLYWYQQALGQGPEFLTYFNYEAQPDKSGLPSDRFSAERPEGSISTLTIQRTEQRDSAMYRCASSWGRDGEQYFGPGTRLTVT.

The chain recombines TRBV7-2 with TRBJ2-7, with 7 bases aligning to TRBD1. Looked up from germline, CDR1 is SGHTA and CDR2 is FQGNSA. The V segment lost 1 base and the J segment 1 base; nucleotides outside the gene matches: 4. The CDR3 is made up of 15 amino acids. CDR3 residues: CASSLVGQTSYEQYF. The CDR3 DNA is TGTGCCAGCAGCTTAGTGGGACAGACATCCTACGAGCAGTACTTC. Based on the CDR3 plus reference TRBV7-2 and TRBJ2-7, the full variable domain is GAGVSQSPSNKVTEKGKDVELRCDPISGHTALYWYRQSLGQGLEFLIYFQGNSAPDKSGLPSDRFSAERTGGSVSTLTIQRTQQEDSAVYLCASSLVGQTSYEQYFGPGTRLTVT.

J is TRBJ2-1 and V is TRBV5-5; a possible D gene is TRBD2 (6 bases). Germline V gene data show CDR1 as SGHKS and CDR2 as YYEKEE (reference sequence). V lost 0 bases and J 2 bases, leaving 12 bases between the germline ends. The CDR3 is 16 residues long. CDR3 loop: CASSLGGEAAYNEQFF. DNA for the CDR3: TGTGCCAGCAGCTTGGGGGGGGAGGCAGCCTACAATGAGCAGTTCTTC.

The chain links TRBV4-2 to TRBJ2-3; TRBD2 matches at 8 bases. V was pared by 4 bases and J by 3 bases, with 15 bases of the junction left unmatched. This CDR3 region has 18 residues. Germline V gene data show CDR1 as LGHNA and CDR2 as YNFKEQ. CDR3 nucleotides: TGTGCCAGCAGCCCCCAGAGCGGGAGTGGTAGAGGGACAGATACGCAGTATTTT. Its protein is CASSPQSGSGRGTDTQYF.

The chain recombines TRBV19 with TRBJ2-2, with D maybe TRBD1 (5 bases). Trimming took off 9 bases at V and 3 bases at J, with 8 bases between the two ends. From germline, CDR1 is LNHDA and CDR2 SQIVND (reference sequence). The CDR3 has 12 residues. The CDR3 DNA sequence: TGTGCCAGCGAAGGGGACACCGGGGAGCTGTTTTTT. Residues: CASEGDTGELFF.

This CDR3 is CASSPQGADTEAFF. The CDR3 bases are TGTGCCAGCTCACCGCAGGGGGCGGACACTGAAGCTTTCTTT. The chain uses TRBV18 and TRBJ1-1; TRBD1 matches 8 bases. With V trimmed by 3 bases and J by 3 bases, 3 bases remained unmatched. CDR1 is KGHSH, CDR2 LQKENI, per germline. CDR3 length: 14 amino acids. The full variable domain, completed using reference TRBV18 and TRBJ1-1, is NAGVMQNPRHLVRRRGQEARLRCSPMKGHSHVYWYRQLPEEGLKFMVYLQKENIIDESGMPKERFSAEFPKEGPSILRIQQVVRGDSAAYFCASSPQGADTEAFFGQGTRLTVV.

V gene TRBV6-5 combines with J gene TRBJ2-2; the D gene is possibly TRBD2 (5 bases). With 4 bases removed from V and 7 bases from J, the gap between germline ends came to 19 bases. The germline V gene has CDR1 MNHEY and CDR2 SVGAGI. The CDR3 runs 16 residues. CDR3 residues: CASSLLTGLFGGELFF. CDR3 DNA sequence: TGTGCCAGCAGTTTACTCACTGGACTGTTTGGCGGGGAGCTGTTTTTT.

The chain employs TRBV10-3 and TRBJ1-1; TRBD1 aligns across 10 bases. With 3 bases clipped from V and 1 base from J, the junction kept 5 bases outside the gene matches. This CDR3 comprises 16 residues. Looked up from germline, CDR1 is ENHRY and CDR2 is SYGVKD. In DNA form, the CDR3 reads TGTGCCATCAGTGACGGACAGGGGGGTAGGAACACTGAAGCTTTCTTT. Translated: CAISDGQGGRNTEAFF.

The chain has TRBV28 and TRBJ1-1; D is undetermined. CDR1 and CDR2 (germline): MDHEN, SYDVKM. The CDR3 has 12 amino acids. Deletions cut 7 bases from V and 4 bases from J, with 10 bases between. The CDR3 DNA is TGTGCCAGCAATGAGGGCCCCACTGAAGCTTTCTTT. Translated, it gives CASNEGPTEAFF.

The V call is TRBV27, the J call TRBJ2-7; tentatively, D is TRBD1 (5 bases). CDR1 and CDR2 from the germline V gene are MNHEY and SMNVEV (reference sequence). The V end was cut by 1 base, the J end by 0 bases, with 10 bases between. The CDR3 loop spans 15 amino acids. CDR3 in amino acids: CASSLLPTASYEQYF. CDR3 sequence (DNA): TGTGCCAGCAGTTTATTGCCGACAGCCTCCTACGAGCAGTACTTC.

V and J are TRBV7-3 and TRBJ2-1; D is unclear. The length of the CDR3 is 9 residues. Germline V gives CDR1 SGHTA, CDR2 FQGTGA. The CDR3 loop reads CGGIDEQFF. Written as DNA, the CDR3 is TGTGGAGGAATCGATGAGCAGTTCTTC.

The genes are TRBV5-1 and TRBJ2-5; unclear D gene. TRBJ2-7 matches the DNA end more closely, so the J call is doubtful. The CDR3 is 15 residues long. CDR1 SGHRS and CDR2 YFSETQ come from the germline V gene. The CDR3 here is CASSFRPRQNYEQYF. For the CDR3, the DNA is TGCGCCAGCAGCTTTCGACCGAGGCAGAACTACGAGCAGTACTTC.

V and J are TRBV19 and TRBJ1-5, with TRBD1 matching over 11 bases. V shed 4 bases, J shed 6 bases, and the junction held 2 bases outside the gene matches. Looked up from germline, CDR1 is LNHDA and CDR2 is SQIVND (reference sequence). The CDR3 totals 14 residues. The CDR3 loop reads CASSTGTGGQPQHF. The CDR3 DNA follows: TGTGCCAGTAGTACCGGGACAGGGGGTCAGCCCCAGCATTTT.

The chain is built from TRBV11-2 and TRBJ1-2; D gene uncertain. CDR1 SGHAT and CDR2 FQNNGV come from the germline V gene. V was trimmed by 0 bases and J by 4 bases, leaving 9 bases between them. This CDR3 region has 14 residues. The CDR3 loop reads CASSLDETSYGYTF. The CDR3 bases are TGTGCCAGCAGCTTAGATGAGACTAGCTATGGCTACACCTTC.

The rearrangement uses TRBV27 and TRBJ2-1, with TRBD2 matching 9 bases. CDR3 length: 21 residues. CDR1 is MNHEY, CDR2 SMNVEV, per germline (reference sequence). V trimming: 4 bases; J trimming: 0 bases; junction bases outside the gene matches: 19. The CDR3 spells CASSSPTSGHGVVSSYNEQFF. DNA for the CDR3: TGTGCCAGCAGTTCGCCCACTAGCGGGCACGGGGTAGTTAGCTCCTACAATGAGCAGTTCTTC.

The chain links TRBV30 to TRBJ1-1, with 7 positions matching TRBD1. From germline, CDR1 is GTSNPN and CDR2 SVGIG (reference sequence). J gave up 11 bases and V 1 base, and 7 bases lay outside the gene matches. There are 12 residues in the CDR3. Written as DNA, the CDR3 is TGTGCCTGGAGTGCAGGGGGGATGTGGGCTTTCTTT. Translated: CAWSAGGMWAFF.

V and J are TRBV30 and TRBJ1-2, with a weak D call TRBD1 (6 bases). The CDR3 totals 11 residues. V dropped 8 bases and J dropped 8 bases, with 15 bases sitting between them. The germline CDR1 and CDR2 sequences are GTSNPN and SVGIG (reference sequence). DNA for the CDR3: TGTGCCCGTAAGCCAGGGGACGGCTACACCTTC. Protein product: CARKPGDGYTF.

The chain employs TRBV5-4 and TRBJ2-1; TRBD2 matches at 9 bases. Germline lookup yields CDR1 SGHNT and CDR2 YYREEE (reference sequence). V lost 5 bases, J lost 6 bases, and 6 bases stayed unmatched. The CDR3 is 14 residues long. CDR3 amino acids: CASSSGLAPNEQFF. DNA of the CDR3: TGTGCCAGCAGTTCGGGACTAGCCCCCAATGAGCAGTTCTTC.

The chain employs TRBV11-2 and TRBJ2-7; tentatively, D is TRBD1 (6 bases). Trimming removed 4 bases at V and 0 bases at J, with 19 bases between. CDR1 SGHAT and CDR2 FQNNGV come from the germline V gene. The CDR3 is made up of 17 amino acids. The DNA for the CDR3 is TGTGCCAGCAGCTCCTACGGGTGGGGGCAGGCCTCCTACGAGCAGTACTTC. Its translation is CASSSYGWGQASYEQYF.

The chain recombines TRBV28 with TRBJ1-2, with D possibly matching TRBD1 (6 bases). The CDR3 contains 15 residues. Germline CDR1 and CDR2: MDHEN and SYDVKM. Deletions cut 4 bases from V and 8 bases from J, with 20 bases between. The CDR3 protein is CASSSLQGAVKGYTF. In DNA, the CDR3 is TGTGCCAGCAGTTCACTACAGGGTGCGGTTAAGGGCTACACCTTC.

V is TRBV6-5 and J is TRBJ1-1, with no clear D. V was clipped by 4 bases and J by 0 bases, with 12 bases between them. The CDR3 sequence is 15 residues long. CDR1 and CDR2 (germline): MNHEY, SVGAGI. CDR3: CASSSRGTLNTEAFF. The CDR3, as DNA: TGTGCCAGCAGTTCCCGAGGCACATTGAACACTGAAGCTTTCTTT.

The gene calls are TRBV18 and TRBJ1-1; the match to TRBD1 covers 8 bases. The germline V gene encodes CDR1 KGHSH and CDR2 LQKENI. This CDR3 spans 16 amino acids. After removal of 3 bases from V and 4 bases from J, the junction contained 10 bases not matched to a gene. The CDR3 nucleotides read TGTGCCAGCTCACCCAACAGGGGTGGGACAGGCACTGAAGCTTTCTTT. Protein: CASSPNRGGTGTEAFF.